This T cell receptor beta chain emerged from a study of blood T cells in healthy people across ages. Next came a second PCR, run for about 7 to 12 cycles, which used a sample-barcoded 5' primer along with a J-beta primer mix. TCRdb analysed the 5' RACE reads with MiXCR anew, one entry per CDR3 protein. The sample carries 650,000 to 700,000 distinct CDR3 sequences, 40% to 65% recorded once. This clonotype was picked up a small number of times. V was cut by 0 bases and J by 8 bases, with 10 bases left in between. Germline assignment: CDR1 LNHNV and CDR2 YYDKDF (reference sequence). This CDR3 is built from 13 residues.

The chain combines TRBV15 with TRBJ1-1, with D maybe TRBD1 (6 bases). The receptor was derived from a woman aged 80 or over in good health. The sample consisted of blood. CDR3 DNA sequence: TGTGCCACCAGCAGAGATTTGGACAGAGAAGCTTTCTTT. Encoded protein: CATSRDLDREAFF.